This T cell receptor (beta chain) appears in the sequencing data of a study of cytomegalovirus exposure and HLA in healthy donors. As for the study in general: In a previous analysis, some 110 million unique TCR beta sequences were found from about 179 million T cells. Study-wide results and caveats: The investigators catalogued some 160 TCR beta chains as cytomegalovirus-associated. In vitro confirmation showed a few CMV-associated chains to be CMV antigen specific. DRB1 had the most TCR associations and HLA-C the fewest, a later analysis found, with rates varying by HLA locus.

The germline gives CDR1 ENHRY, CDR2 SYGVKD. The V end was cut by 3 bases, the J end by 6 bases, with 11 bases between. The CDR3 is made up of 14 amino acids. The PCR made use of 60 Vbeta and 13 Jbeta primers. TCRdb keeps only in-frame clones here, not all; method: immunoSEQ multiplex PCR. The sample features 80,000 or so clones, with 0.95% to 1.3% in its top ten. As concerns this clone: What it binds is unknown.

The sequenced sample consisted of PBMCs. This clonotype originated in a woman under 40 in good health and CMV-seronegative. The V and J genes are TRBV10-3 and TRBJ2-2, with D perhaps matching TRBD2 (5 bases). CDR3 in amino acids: CAISDLAVAGELFF. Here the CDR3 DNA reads TGTGCCATCAGTGATCTAGCTGTGGCCGGGGAGCTGTTTTTT.